What follows are 32 T cell receptor beta chains derived from one specimen sequenced in a study of post-analysis software for immune sequencing data. Findings and caveats of the study: Compared with controls, patients had more of five TRBV segments, including TRBV5-6, TRBV5-1 and TRBV20-1.

These receptors' antigens are unknown. Researchers reported that TCR beta cDNA libraries carried unique molecular identifiers. TCRdb reprocessed the PCR reads with MiXCR, giving one entry per CDR3 protein. The sample shows approximately 770,000 distinct CDR3 sequences, 46% of them seen only once. Input material: blood. These TCRs come from a girl aged 5 to 17 with multiple sclerosis.

This clonotype has a count of ten or more. This chain connects TRBV7-9 to TRBJ2-1; 11 positions agree with TRBD2. J was trimmed by 2 bases and V by 1 base; bases with no gene match: 7. Germline CDR1 and CDR2: SEHNR and FQNEAQ (reference sequence). The CDR3 is made up of 18 amino acids. This chain's CDR3 is CASSLVTSGGRPYNEQFF. The DNA for the CDR3 is TGTGCCAGCAGCTTAGTAACTAGCGGGGGCCGACCCTACAATGAGCAGTTCTTC.

This clonotype came up once. This rearrangement joins TRBV5-6 to TRBJ2-5; TRBD2 agrees at 8 bases. The closer fit of TRBJ2-7 to the DNA end suggests the J call may be wrong. The CDR3 is 17 amino acids. CDR1 and CDR2 (germline): SGHDT, YYEEEE. The CDR3 DNA sequence: TGTGCCAGCAGCCCCGGTCTAGCGGGCCAGATTAGCTACGAGCAGTACTTC. It specifies CASSPGLAGQISYEQYF.

The chain uses TRBV6-5 and TRBJ2-6; D is undetermined. CDR1 MNHEY and CDR2 SVGAGI come from the germline V gene. Between the trimmed V and J ends, which lost 1 base and 0 bases, there was a span of 4 bases. The CDR3 totals 15 residues. This chain's CDR3 is CASSYFHSGANVLTF. As DNA, the CDR3 is TGTGCCAGCAGTTACTTCCACTCTGGGGCCAACGTCCTGACTTTC.

This clonotype was seen a handful of times. This chain connects TRBV20-1 to TRBJ1-4; tentatively, D is TRBD1 (6 bases). Germline CDR1 and CDR2: DFQATT and SNEGSKA (reference sequence). V gave up 5 bases and J gave up 0 bases, with 13 bases separating them. This CDR3 spans 15 amino acids. The CDR3 is CSAGGRRSTNEKLFF. CDR3 bases: TGCAGTGCTGGGGGCAGGCGGTCAACTAATGAAAAACTGTTTTTT.

The chain recombines TRBV6-2 or TRBV6-3 with TRBJ2-1; 8 nucleotides agree with TRBD2. The last part of the DNA fits TRBJ2-7 better; the J call may be wrong. Germline V CDR1 and CDR2: MNHEY, SVGEGT. This CDR3 is built from 16 residues. This CDR3 is CASTPGGVLGYYEQYF. In DNA, the CDR3 is TGTGCCAGCACCCCGGGAGGGGTCCTGGGCTACTACGAGCAGTACTTC.

This clonotype came up a few times. The V call is TRBV29-1, the J call TRBJ2-1; 13 bases line up with TRBD2. With 6 bases clipped from V and 8 bases from J, the junction kept 4 bases outside the gene matches. This CDR3 comprises 13 residues. Germline V gene lookup returns CDR1 SQVTM and CDR2 ANQGSEA. The DNA of the CDR3 is TGCAGCGTATGGACTAGCGGGAGAGATGAGCAGTTCTTC. As protein: CSVWTSGRDEQFF.

This clonotype was counted a single time. The V gene is TRBV6-5, the J gene TRBJ2-3; possible D gene TRBD1, 5 bases. V lost 8 bases to trimming and J lost 0 bases, with 15 bases between them. The germline gives CDR1 MNHEY, CDR2 SVGAGI. The CDR3 has 15 residues. The CDR3 spells CASGTGASSTDTQYF. The CDR3 DNA is TGTGCCAGCGGTACTGGGGCTTCTAGCACAGATACGCAGTATTTT.

The chain couples TRBV6-4 to TRBJ2-1, with D uncertain. V lost 0 bases to trimming and J lost 6 bases, with 9 bases between them. The CDR3 is 14 amino acids. The germline V gene encodes CDR1 MRHNA and CDR2 SNTAGT. The CDR3 is CASSDSGVSNEQFF. The CDR3 coding sequence is TGTGCCAGCAGTGACTCTGGGGTCTCCAATGAGCAGTTCTTC.

This clonotype was found once. The chain is built from TRBV20-1 and TRBJ2-4; D is perhaps TRBD2 (6 bases). The J call may be wrong; the DNA end is better matched by TRBJ2-5. This CDR3 is 14 amino acids long. Looked up from germline, CDR1 is DFQATT and CDR2 is SNEGSKA (reference sequence). The chain's CDR3 is CSAPGLAIQETQYF. The CDR3, as DNA: TGCAGTGCCCCCGGGCTAGCGATACAAGAGACCCAGTACTTC.

The chain has TRBV4-1 and TRBJ2-7, with 8 nucleotides matching TRBD2. Trimming removed 0 bases from V and 3 bases from J; junction bases left unmatched: 7. The CDR3 loop spans 16 amino acids. The V gene's germline CDR1 is MGHRA and CDR2 YSYEKL. CDR3 coding DNA: TGCGCCAGCAGCCAAGATGGGCGGGAGGTGAACTACGAGCAGTACTTC. Protein sequence: CASSQDGREVNYEQYF.

J is TRBJ2-1 and V is TRBV5-1; D unclear. V gave up 0 bases and J gave up 10 bases, with 14 bases separating them. The CDR3 contains 14 residues. Germline CDR1 reads SGHRS; CDR2 reads YFSETQ. CDR3 protein: CASSLVWPPYEQFF. The CDR3 nucleotides are TGCGCCAGCAGCTTGGTTTGGCCTCCCTACGAGCAGTTCTTC.

This clonotype showed up just a few times. The V call is TRBV18, the J call TRBJ2-1, with a weak D call TRBD1 (5 bases). The CDR3 has 15 residues. Germline V gene data show CDR1 as KGHSH and CDR2 as LQKENI. V was cut by 3 bases and J by 5 bases, with 14 bases left in between. This CDR3 reads CASSPGQGGHNEQFF. The CDR3 DNA sequence: TGTGCCAGCTCACCGGGGCAGGGTGGCCACAATGAGCAGTTCTTC.

The chain recombines TRBV15 with TRBJ2-1, with TRBD2 matching 7 bases. Trimming took 0 bases from V and 7 from J; bases not matched to a gene: 3. This CDR3 contains 14 residues. Germline V gene data show CDR1 as LNHNV and CDR2 as YYDKDF (reference sequence). In DNA form, the CDR3 reads TGTGCCACCAGCAGAGATCGGGGGGTAAATGAGCAGTTCTTC. It codes for CATSRDRGVNEQFF.

Worth noting for this clonotype: One end of the junction varies from germline; a read error may be responsible. The chain joins TRBV27 to TRBJ2-7, with 9 bases fitting TRBD1. The CDR3 consists of 16 residues. Germline CDR1 is MNHEY and CDR2 is SMNVEV (reference sequence). The chain's CDR3 is CAGSSPRGQGPSEQYF. CDR3 nucleotide sequence: TGTGCCGGTTCTTCCCCCCGAGGACAGGGGCCGTCCGAGCAGTACTTT.

This clonotype was seen a handful of times. This sequence joins TRBV5-1 and TRBJ2-1; D unresolved. This CDR3 has 14 amino acids. From germline, CDR1 is SGHRS and CDR2 YFSETQ. Trimming cost V 0 bases and J 7 bases, with 11 bases left between them. The CDR3 coding sequence is TGCGCCAGCAGCTTGGACAGTCCCTGGAATGAGCAGTTCTTC. Translated: CASSLDSPWNEQFF.

This chain links TRBV12-3 or TRBV12-4 with TRBJ1-4; 9 nucleotides line up with TRBD1. Germline trimming cut 8 bases from V and 8 bases from J; bases unmatched to any gene: 6. This CDR3 comprises 13 residues. The CDR3 DNA sequence: TGTGCCAGCTCGGGACAGGGTAGGGAAAAACTGTTTTTT. Encoded protein: CASSGQGREKLFF.

CDR3 bases: TGTGCCAGCAGTCCATCCACCGCCAGGGGGCCTAATGAAAAACTGTTTTTT. Protein product: CASSPSTARGPNEKLFF. The V gene is TRBV6-6, the J gene TRBJ1-4, with 8 bases fitting TRBD1. Germline-derived CDR1 and CDR2 are MNHNY and SVGAGI (reference sequence). With 5 bases clipped from V and 3 bases from J, the junction kept 11 bases outside the gene matches. The CDR3 consists of 17 residues.

The V gene is TRBV5-1, the J gene TRBJ2-3, with D perhaps matching TRBD2 (6 bases). V was clipped by 4 bases and J by 3 bases, with 18 bases between them. Germline CDR1 is SGHRS and CDR2 is YFSETQ. This CDR3 region has 16 residues. This chain's CDR3 is CASSLGGLDRTDTQYF. The CDR3 region has the DNA TGCGCCAGCAGCCTGGGGGGTCTAGACAGAACAGATACGCAGTATTTT.

This rearrangement joins TRBV12-3 or TRBV12-4 to TRBJ2-7; 8 positions match TRBD2. The CDR3 extends over 14 amino acids. V was clipped by 6 bases and J by 12 bases; unmatched bases: 16. CDR3 nucleotide sequence: TGTGCCAGCAGCTCAGCGGGAGAGCAAGAGACCCGGTACTTC. This gives the protein CASSSAGEQETRYF.

The rearrangement joins TRBV6-1 to TRBJ1-5, with D possibly TRBD1 on 5 matching bases. The CDR3 totals 16 residues. CDR1 MNHNS and CDR2 SASEGT come from the germline V gene. V was shortened by 2 bases and J by 2 bases, with 13 bases between the two germline ends. The CDR3 nucleotides read TGTGCCAGCAGTGAATGGCGGGGGGTCGGCAATCAGCCCCAGCATTTT. It translates to CASSEWRGVGNQPQHF.

The chain uses TRBV7-6 and TRBJ2-5, with TRBD2 identical over 10 bases. The germline V gene encodes CDR1 SGHVS and CDR2 FNYEAQ. The V gene end was trimmed by 1 base and the J gene end by 5 bases; junction bases not matched to a gene: 7. This CDR3 is built from 16 residues. CDR3: CASSLGSGRDIETQYF. Written as DNA, the CDR3 is TGTGCCAGCAGCTTAGGGAGCGGGAGGGACATTGAGACCCAGTACTTC.

V gene TRBV7-2 combines with J gene TRBJ2-1, with D perhaps TRBD2 (5 bases). Germline V gene lookup returns CDR1 SGHTA and CDR2 FQGNSA. The CDR3 loop spans 12 amino acids. V was trimmed by 7 bases and J by 7 bases, leaving 11 bases between them. The CDR3 reads CASNGGLNEQFF. In DNA, the CDR3 is TGTGCCAGCAACGGCGGGCTAAATGAGCAGTTCTTC.

J is TRBJ1-6 and V is TRBV20-1; 8 bases fit TRBD1. Germline V gene lookup returns CDR1 DFQATT and CDR2 SNEGSKA (reference sequence). Trimming at V came to 0 bases and at J to 7 bases, leaving 11 bases not matched to a gene. CDR3 length: 17 residues. CDR3 in amino acids: CSARDRVRGRSNSPLHF. DNA for the CDR3: TGCAGTGCTAGAGATCGGGTCAGGGGGCGATCGAATTCACCCCTCCACTTT.

The J gene is TRBJ2-5, the V gene TRBV6-2 or TRBV6-3, with TRBD1 matching 9 bases. The CDR3 covers 16 residues. Germline loops: CDR1 MNHEY, CDR2 SVGEGT. V lost 5 bases and J lost 1; bases outside the gene matches: 8. CDR3 sequence: CASSDRTGASQETQYF. The CDR3 nucleotides are TGTGCCAGCAGTGACAGGACAGGGGCGTCCCAAGAGACCCAGTACTTC.

The V and J genes are TRBV10-2 and TRBJ2-4; tentatively, D is TRBD2 (6 bases). The V end was cut by 2 bases, the J end by 13 bases, with 24 bases between. This CDR3 has 16 amino acids. Per the germline V gene, CDR1 is WSHSY and CDR2 is SAAADI. CDR3 in DNA: TGCGCCAGCAGTGAGATGGGGAGAGGGCATTCGGGGGAGCAGTACTTC. It codes for CASSEMGRGHSGEQYF.

The chain employs TRBV11-3 and TRBJ2-7; D may be TRBD1 (6 bases). Germline CDR1 reads SGHNT; CDR2 reads YENEEA. This CDR3 comprises 16 residues. Trimming removed 5 bases from V and 5 bases from J, with 22 bases in between. The chain's CDR3 is CASSERRLSGDDEQYF. CDR3 DNA sequence: TGTGCCAGCAGCGAAAGGCGGTTATCAGGGGATGACGAGCAGTACTTC.

J is TRBJ2-7 and V is TRBV20-1, with 10 bases identical to TRBD2. The germline CDR1 and CDR2 sequences are DFQATT and SNEGSKA (reference sequence). V was pared by 1 base and J by 0 bases, with 0 bases of the junction left unmatched. CDR3 length equals 14 residues. The CDR3 coding sequence is TGCAGTGCTAGAGTAGCGGGAGGCTCCTACGAGCAGTACTTC. Protein: CSARVAGGSYEQYF.

This clonotype has only a few counts. The rearrangement links TRBV5-1 to TRBJ2-3; TRBD1 might be the D (6 bases). The CDR3 extends over 16 amino acids. Germline V lookup: CDR1 SGHRS, CDR2 YFSETQ. Trimming stripped 0 bases from V and 2 bases from J, with 13 bases between. The CDR3 sequence is CASSLARGDNTDTQYF. CDR3 nucleotide sequence: TGCGCCAGCAGCTTGGCCAGGGGAGATAACACAGATACGCAGTATTTT. Using reference TRBV5-1 and TRBJ2-3 for the parts outside the CDR3, the full variable domain is KAGVTQTPRYLIKTRGQQVTLSCSPISGHRSVSWYQQTPGQGLQFLFEYFSETQRNKGNFPGRFSGRQFSNSRSEMNVSTLELGDSALYLCASSLARGDNTDTQYFGPGTRLTVL.

The chain couples TRBV2 to TRBJ2-7, with D perhaps being TRBD1 or TRBD2 (5 bases each). Germline CDR1 reads SNHLY; CDR2 reads FYNNEI. V shed 8 bases and J shed 4 bases, with 15 bases lying between them. The CDR3 is 13 residues long. The CDR3 DNA is TGTGCCAGCGGCTCCGGGGCCGATTACGAGCAGTACTTC. Its protein is CASGSGADYEQYF.

This clonotype was found a few times. The chain joins TRBV10-3 to TRBJ2-1; TRBD2 aligns across 14 bases. In germline, CDR1 is ENHRY, CDR2 SYGVKD. The J segment lost 6 bases and the V segment lost 6 bases, leaving 10 bases of the junction unmatched. This CDR3 region has 17 residues. Here the CDR3 DNA reads TGTGCCATCAGCCTGACTAGCGGGAGGGCCTACCCCAATGAGCAGTTCTTC. It translates to CAISLTSGRAYPNEQFF.

The V and J genes are TRBV12-3 or TRBV12-4 and TRBJ2-7; the match to TRBD2 covers 10 bases. V was pared by 6 bases and J by 3 bases, with 14 bases of the junction left unmatched. This CDR3 is built from 17 residues. DNA of the CDR3: TGTGCCAGCAGCTTAAGGAACCCCGGGACTAGCGTCTACGAGCAGTACTTC. This sequence encodes CASSLRNPGTSVYEQYF.

The chain combines TRBV20-1 with TRBJ2-5; D possibly corresponds to TRBD2 (6 bases). The J call may be mistaken, given a closer DNA end match to TRBJ2-7. The germline gives CDR1 DFQATT, CDR2 SNEGSKA (reference sequence). The CDR3 loop spans 14 amino acids. CDR3 amino acids: CSAGAETSQGEQYF. The CDR3 DNA follows: TGCAGTGCTGGCGCCGAGACTAGTCAGGGCGAGCAGTACTTC.